This record looks at one T cell receptor beta chain sequence and its context. Its antigen is as yet unknown. A read error may account for a junction end that differs from germline. The CDR3 is made up of 16 amino acids. In germline, CDR1 is MDHEN, CDR2 SYDVKM. The sample is drawn from a study of monozygotic twins with cystic fibrosis. Study-wide findings and caveats: Clonality was generally low (median roughly 0.0095), higher in the most severe patients. In 13 of 16 pairs, V gene usage was closest to the co-twin's.

This table comes from immunoSEQ multiplex PCR, and its TCRdb copy is limited to in-frame clones, with some not included. The table includes approximately 28,000 clones, around four fifths detected once. The gene calls are TRBV28 and TRBJ1-3; a weak D match, TRBD1 (5 bases). The material sequenced was blood. The origin of this receptor is a girl aged 2 to 10 with cystic fibrosis. CDR3 amino acids: CASSLFQGVSGNTIYF. CDR3 DNA sequence: TGTGCCAGCAGCTTATTTCAGGGAGTCTCTGGAAACACCATATATTTT.